These 20 T cell receptor beta chains share one sample of origin, sequenced in a study of T cell clones after liver transplantation. The method was immunoSEQ multiplex PCR; TCRdb's version includes in-frame clones alone and lacks a portion of them. The sample has roughly 120,000 clones, roughly nine tenths seen once. The sample was CD4+ T cells from blood, taken 12 months after liver transplant. The source is a human patient who received a liver transplant. A share of the T cells may be of graft donor origin.

The chain combines TRBV29-1 with TRBJ1-1, with D tentatively TRBD1 (5 bases). The germline gives CDR1 SQVTM, CDR2 ANQGSEA. The CDR3 is 12 residues long. Trimming pared 3 bases from V and 11 bases from J, leaving 16 bases between. The CDR3 DNA reads as TGCAGCGTTGATCAGGGTGAGAAGGAGGCTTTCTTT. As protein: CSVDQGEKEAFF.

This chain joins TRBV20-1 and TRBJ2-3; D not resolved. From germline, CDR1 is DFQATT and CDR2 SNEGSKA (reference sequence). The CDR3 covers 11 residues. Trimming stripped 3 bases from V and 6 bases from J, with 7 bases between. CDR3 in DNA: TGCAGTGCTAGCTCTCCTGATACGCAGTATTTT. It codes for CSASSPDTQYF.

This chain connects TRBV7-6 to TRBJ2-5; TRBD2 is a possible D gene (6 bases). Trimming left V 5 bases short and J 3 bases short, with 10 bases between. Germline V lookup: CDR1 SGHVS, CDR2 FNYEAQ. The CDR3 extends over 13 amino acids. This CDR3 is CASSRGGKETQYF. DNA of the CDR3: TGTGCCAGCAGCCGAGGCGGGAAAGAGACCCAGTACTTC.

V gene TRBV7-2 combines with J gene TRBJ2-5; no clear D. V was clipped by 3 bases and J by 4 bases, with 12 bases between them. Germline V gives CDR1 SGHTA, CDR2 FQGNSA. This CDR3 has 14 amino acids. In DNA form, the CDR3 reads TGTGCCAGCAGCTTCTTCCCCGTGGGAGAGACCCAGTACTTC. It is translated as CASSFFPVGETQYF.

This clone has a single count. The chain carries TRBV5-1 and TRBJ2-3, with D possibly being TRBD2 (6 bases). CDR3 length: 15 amino acids. V gave up 4 bases and J gave up 2 bases, with 14 bases separating them. Germline-derived CDR1 and CDR2 are SGHRS and YFSETQ. The CDR3 region has the DNA TGCGCCAGCAGCGAGAGCGGGCCTCTCACAGATACGCAGTATTTT. Amino acids: CASSESGPLTDTQYF. The variable domain in full, with the rest retrieved from reference TRBV5-1 and TRBJ2-3, is KAGVTQTPRYLIKTRGQQVTLSCSPISGHRSVSWYQQTPGQGLQFLFEYFSETQRNKGNFPGRFSGRQFSNSRSEMNVSTLELGDSALYLCASSESGPLTDTQYFGPGTRLTVL.

The V call is TRBV15, the J call TRBJ1-5, with 8 nucleotides matching TRBD1. Per the germline V gene, CDR1 is LNHNV and CDR2 is YYDKDF (reference sequence). CDR3 length: 16 amino acids. Trimming cost V 4 bases and J 2 bases; bases outside gene matches: 7. The CDR3 loop reads CATSIPAGQGNQPQHF. CDR3 nucleotide sequence: TGTGCCACCAGCATCCCCGCGGGACAGGGCAATCAGCCCCAGCATTTT.

The sample holds one count of this clone. This sequence joins TRBV11-1 and TRBJ1-1, with 7 bases identical to TRBD1. The germline V gene has CDR1 SGHAT and CDR2 FQDESV (reference sequence). The V and J ends lost 6 bases and 6 bases, in that order; junction bases with no gene match: 13. CDR3 length equals 15 residues. The CDR3 region has the DNA TGTGCCAGCAGTCCTCGAGGAGGGGGCAGCGCTGAAGCTTTCTTT. This sequence encodes CASSPRGGGSAEAFF.

This rearrangement joins TRBV11-3 to TRBJ2-2; either TRBD1 or TRBD2 may supply D (5 bases each). This CDR3 comprises 12 residues. Looked up from germline, CDR1 is SGHNT and CDR2 is YENEEA. The V end was cut by 3 bases, the J end by 8 bases, with 7 bases between. CDR3 bases: TGTGCCAGCAGCTTCGGGGCTGGGGAGCTGTTTTTT. This codes for CASSFGAGELFF.

This clone was seen a single time. This chain connects TRBV28 to TRBJ2-2; D unclear. V was cut by 6 bases and J by 5 bases, with 13 bases left in between. The CDR3 runs 14 residues. Germline CDR1 is MDHEN and CDR2 is SYDVKM. The CDR3 coding sequence is TGTGCCAGCAGAAAGTTAGCAACTACCGGGGAGCTGTTTTTT. Protein sequence: CASRKLATTGELFF.

J is TRBJ2-2 and V is TRBV9; D is unresolved. The germline V and J ends were trimmed by 0 bases and 3 bases, with 9 bases remaining between them. The CDR3 totals 15 residues. From germline, CDR1 is SGDLS and CDR2 YYNGEE. CDR3 bases: TGTGCCAGCAGCGTAGCTTCGGCTTACACCGGGGAGCTGTTTTTT. Translating gives CASSVASAYTGELFF.

This sequence joins TRBV7-2 and TRBJ2-7; 8 nucleotides line up with TRBD2. CDR3 length: 14 amino acids. Trimming cost V 5 bases and J 3 bases; bases outside gene matches: 6. The germline V gene has CDR1 SGHTA and CDR2 FQGNSA. The CDR3 reads CASSPGLARYEQYF. In nucleotides, the CDR3 is TGTGCCAGCAGCCCTGGACTAGCTCGCTACGAGCAGTACTTC. The full variable domain, with the rest looked up from reference TRBV7-2 and TRBJ2-7, is GAGVSQSPSNKVTEKGKDVELRCDPISGHTALYWYRQSLGQGLEFLIYFQGNSAPDKSGLPSDRFSAERTGGSVSTLTIQRTQQEDSAVYLCASSPGLARYEQYFGPGTRLTVT.

This clone was detected only a few times. The chain combines TRBV10-3 with TRBJ2-3; D remains ambiguous. V lost 3 bases and J lost 9, with 13 bases in between. This CDR3 spans 13 amino acids. Germline CDR1 reads ENHRY; CDR2 reads SYGVKD. The CDR3 protein is CAISDATASTQYF. CDR3 DNA sequence: TGTGCCATCAGTGACGCGACGGCCTCCACGCAGTATTTT.

This chain's CDR3 is CASSYAVANEKLFF. The CDR3 region has the DNA TGTGCCAGCAGTTACGCGGTAGCTAATGAAAAACTGTTTTTT. This rearrangement joins TRBV6-5 to TRBJ1-4; no clear D gene. V dropped 2 bases and J dropped 3 bases, with 7 bases sitting between them. There are 14 residues in the CDR3. Germline V gene data show CDR1 as MNHEY and CDR2 as SVGAGI.

The J gene is TRBJ1-5, the V gene TRBV2; a weak D match, TRBD1 (6 bases). V lost 5 bases and J 4 bases, leaving 15 bases between the germline ends. The CDR3 is 15 amino acids. The germline V gene has CDR1 SNHLY and CDR2 FYNNEI. CDR3 in amino acids: CASSSTGSSNQPQHF. DNA of the CDR3: TGTGCCAGCAGTTCGACAGGCTCCAGTAATCAGCCCCAGCATTTT.

This chain joins TRBV28 and TRBJ2-3; no firm D call. There are 15 residues in the CDR3. Germline V CDR1 and CDR2: MDHEN, SYDVKM. Trimming stripped 6 bases from V and 2 bases from J, with 15 bases between. CDR3 sequence reads: CASRNRRIPTDTQYF. Written as DNA, the CDR3 is TGTGCCAGCAGGAATCGCAGAATCCCCACAGATACGCAGTATTTT.

The genes are TRBV6-5 and TRBJ2-1; D is ambiguous. This CDR3 spans 15 amino acids. V shed 4 bases and J shed 0 bases, with 10 bases lying between them. Germline CDR1 MNHEY, CDR2 SVGAGI. CDR3 in DNA: TGTGCCAGCAGTTGGCGGCTTCGCTCCTACAATGAGCAGTTCTTC. This encodes CASSWRLRSYNEQFF.

The chain has TRBV4-2 and TRBJ2-7; 7 bases align to TRBD2. There are 15 residues in the CDR3. CDR1 is LGHNA and CDR2 is YNFKEQ in the germline V gene. The V segment lost 1 base and the J segment 7 bases; nucleotides outside the gene matches: 10. This CDR3 is CASSQGAGDPLEQYF. CDR3 sequence (DNA): TGTGCCAGCAGCCAAGGGGCGGGAGATCCCTTGGAGCAGTACTTC.

This clone was detected once. This chain uses TRBV6-6 with TRBJ2-1; 7 positions agree with TRBD1. The CDR3 has 15 residues. Germline CDR1 MNHNY, CDR2 SVGAGI (reference sequence). The V gene end was trimmed by 2 bases and the J gene end by 4 bases; junction bases not matched to a gene: 5. CDR3 in amino acids: CASSYGDSQYNEQFF. Here the CDR3 DNA reads TGTGCCAGCAGTTACGGGGACAGCCAATACAATGAGCAGTTCTTC.

This chain uses TRBV5-1 with TRBJ1-1; the D is unclear. The CDR3 has 15 residues. V was shortened by 0 bases and J by 4 bases, with 13 bases between the two germline ends. CDR1 is SGHRS and CDR2 is YFSETQ in the germline V gene. The CDR3 region is CASSLAEFRGTEAFF. CDR3 in DNA: TGCGCCAGCAGCTTGGCCGAGTTTCGCGGCACTGAAGCTTTCTTT. Full variable domain (outside the CDR3, taken from reference TRBV5-1 and TRBJ1-1): KAGVTQTPRYLIKTRGQQVTLSCSPISGHRSVSWYQQTPGQGLQFLFEYFSETQRNKGNFPGRFSGRQFSNSRSEMNVSTLELGDSALYLCASSLAEFRGTEAFFGQGTRLTVV.

V is TRBV5-1 and J is TRBJ2-2, with D tentatively TRBD1 (5 bases). Germline V gene sequence: CDR1 SGHRS, CDR2 YFSETQ. V lost 3 bases, J lost 7 bases, and 10 bases lay in between. This CDR3 contains 13 residues. The CDR3 protein is CASSYQGDGELFF. The CDR3 region has the DNA TGCGCCAGCAGCTATCAGGGCGACGGGGAGCTGTTTTTT.